One T cell receptor (beta chain) is described in this entry. Its antigen is as yet unknown. These data are taken from a study of beta chain features in type 1 diabetes. Study results and caveats: A moderate, significant TCRB CDR3 shortening appeared in type 1 diabetes across four CD4+ subsets. PCR might favor shorter templates, but any such skew would affect patients and controls equally. Among type 1 diabetes patients, VDJ junctions had fewer insertions and more deletions.

Expressed TCRB transcripts got sequenced, as all isolated RNA was reverse transcribed. Stem cell-like memory T cell samples yielded roughly 1.01 million reads on average. This table comes from immunoSEQ multiplex PCR, and its TCRdb copy is limited to in-frame clones, with some not included. Among 65,000 to 100,000 clones listed, around 32% were seen once. The TCR comes from a woman aged 18-29 years in good health. The specimen was stem cell memory CD4+ T cells from blood.

CDR3 in amino acids: CASSLITSGPNEQFF. The CDR3 DNA follows: TGCGCCAGCAGCTTGATCACTAGCGGGCCCAATGAGCAGTTCTTC. The gene calls are TRBV5-1 and TRBJ2-1; 9 bases map to TRBD2. The J segment lost 6 bases and the V segment lost 1 base, leaving 5 bases of the junction unmatched. CDR1 is SGHRS, CDR2 YFSETQ, per germline. CDR3 length: 15 residues.